This T cell receptor (beta chain) comes out of a study of blood T cell repertoires in COVID-19. Study-wide background: COVID-19 samples, acute and convalescent, were from the United States, Italy and Spain. T cells, B-cell-depleted T cells, or PBMCs provided the cDNA or gDNA that served as material.

The count of this clone is one. Per the study methods: It was from reference gene primer amplification that nucleated cell counts were estimated. Sequencing used immunoSEQ multiplex PCR; TCRdb keeps in-frame clones, though not all of them. That table furnishes V, J and clone size, whereas the DNA furnished D and trimming. Of about 210,000 clones listed, roughly 85% are singletons. CDR1 is LNHDA and CDR2 is SQIVND in the germline V gene (reference sequence). J lost 7 bases, V lost 7 bases, and 10 bases had no gene match. The CDR3 is made up of 14 amino acids. The V call is TRBV19, the J call TRBJ1-2, with 9 nucleotides matching TRBD1. The TCR comes from a woman aged 35 to 49 with active or convalescent COVID-19. The sequenced sample was peripheral blood. The CDR3 loop reads CASIWPGQGTGYTF. In nucleotides, the CDR3 is TGTGCCAGTATTTGGCCGGGACAGGGAACTGGCTACACCTTC.